The 10 T cell receptor beta chains reported below all come from one sample, sequenced in a study of regulatory T cells in long-lasting Graves disease. Time point here: newly diagnosed GD, antithyroid drugs for less than 3 months. RNA extracted from PBMCs served as the sequencing template. In building TCR beta libraries, iRepertoire HTBI primers were used together with Arm-PCR of CDR3 regions. Using its own MiXCR run on the multiplex PCR reads, TCRdb lists one record per CDR3 protein. The sample carries roughly 410,000 distinct CDR3 sequences, over 12% recorded once. The same sample was also used in a study of T cells in Graves' hyperthyroidism and ophthalmopathy.

The specimen comprised peripheral blood mononuclear cells (PBMCs), sampled at new diagnosis, from a patient treated with antithyroid drugs. Every receptor here comes from a woman aged 40 to 55 with Graves disease.

There are many counts of this clonotype. This chain uses TRBV28 with TRBJ1-1; D unresolved. The CDR3 is made up of 14 amino acids. Germline CDR1 and CDR2: MDHEN and SYDVKM. The V end lost 2 bases, the J end lost 0 bases, and 7 bases lay between the germline ends. CDR3 DNA: TGTGCCAGCAGTTTAGTCTCGTTGAACACTGAAGCTTTCTTT. This codes for CASSLVSLNTEAFF.

This clonotype was observed many times. The rearrangement links TRBV30 to TRBJ2-1; TRBD2 might be the D (6 bases). Trimming removed 2 bases from V and 7 bases from J, with 12 bases in between. Germline V gene lookup returns CDR1 GTSNPN and CDR2 SVGIG (reference sequence). CDR3 length: 13 residues. The CDR3 region has the DNA TGTGCCTGGAGTCGGGACTCTGGGAATGAGCAGTTCTTC. Amino acid sequence: CAWSRDSGNEQFF.

At least ten counts were recorded for this clonotype. This chain links TRBV7-9 with TRBJ2-7; D is ambiguous. The germline gives CDR1 SEHNR, CDR2 FQNEAQ (reference sequence). V lost 4 bases and J lost 0, with 4 bases in between. The CDR3 consists of 12 residues. The CDR3 region is CASSSTSYEQYF. Written as DNA, the CDR3 is TGTGCCAGCAGCTCCACCTCCTACGAGCAGTACTTC.

This clonotype was found many times. This chain connects TRBV30 to TRBJ2-2, with a tentative D call TRBD2 (7 bases). Trimming pared 0 bases from V and 4 bases from J, leaving 9 bases between. The CDR3 is made up of 14 amino acids. Germline V gives CDR1 GTSNPN, CDR2 SVGIG (reference sequence). The CDR3 is CAWSVGGPTGELFF. CDR3 sequence (DNA): TGTGCCTGGAGTGTGGGGGGGCCCACCGGGGAGCTGTTTTTT.

There are many counts of this clonotype. For the CDR3, the DNA is TGTGCCAGCAGTTTAATGGGCTACAATGAGCAGTTCTTC. Translating gives CASSLMGYNEQFF. This sequence joins TRBV12-3 or TRBV12-4 and TRBJ2-1; D not resolved. V lost 2 bases, J lost 3 bases, and 5 bases lay in between. The CDR3 runs to 13 residues.

V is TRBV20-1 and J is TRBJ2-1, with TRBD2 as a possible D gene (6 bases). V gave up 0 bases and J gave up 6 bases, with 18 bases separating them. CDR1 DFQATT and CDR2 SNEGSKA come from the germline V gene (reference sequence). The CDR3 consists of 16 residues. The CDR3 region has the DNA TGCAGTGCTAGAGATCCCGGGAGAACGGTCCTCAATGAGCAGTTCTTC. Translated, it gives CSARDPGRTVLNEQFF.

This clonotype was observed at least ten times. The V gene is TRBV12-3 or TRBV12-4, the J gene TRBJ2-3; D remains unclear. Trimming removed 0 bases from V and 6 bases from J, with 7 bases in between. The CDR3 runs 13 residues. CDR3 DNA sequence: TGTGCCAGCAGTTTAGCGTCAGGCGATACGCAGTATTTT. Encoded protein: CASSLASGDTQYF.

The rearrangement joins TRBV12-3 or TRBV12-4 to TRBJ1-1; D might be TRBD1 (5 bases). The CDR3 spans 14 residues. V lost 8 bases to trimming and J lost 4 bases, with 17 bases between them. The CDR3 DNA follows: TGTGCCAGCTGTATAGGAGGGGCGCGCACTGAAGCTTTCTTT. Amino acids: CASCIGGARTEAFF.

Ten or more counts support this clonotype. V is TRBV27 and J is TRBJ2-1; tentative D call: TRBD2 (5 bases). The CDR3 runs 16 residues. The germline V gene encodes CDR1 MNHEY and CDR2 SMNVEV (reference sequence). V lost 2 bases to trimming and J lost 0 bases, with 11 bases between them. This CDR3 reads CASSLNSVSSYNEQFF. CDR3 in DNA: TGTGCCAGCAGTTTAAATAGCGTTAGCTCCTACAATGAGCAGTTCTTC.

This clonotype was detected a few times. The CDR3 DNA reads as TGTGCCAGCAGCTCCCCCACCGGGTTAGGCAGGGCTTTCTTT. Amino acids: CASSSPTGLGRAFF. This chain connects TRBV7-9 to TRBJ1-1; D is unresolved. Trimming removed 4 bases at V and 11 bases at J, with 20 bases between. The CDR3 extends over 14 amino acids. Germline loops: CDR1 SEHNR, CDR2 FQNEAQ (reference sequence).